The TCR beta chain under discussion was sequenced for a study of T cells in Graves' hyperthyroidism and ophthalmopathy. In the study overall: The blood sample was taken at first diagnosis, before treatment began. The study, taken as a whole, reports: Prediction of ophthalmopathy progression came a median roughly 6.4 months pre-onset.

RNA transcripts served as the template for amplifying TCR beta CDR3 regions. HTBI primers were employed in a first-round RT-PCR of the TCR CDR3. MiXCR, run by TCRdb on the multiplex PCR reads, gives a single entry per CDR3 protein. The sample shows 310,000 or so distinct CDR3 sequences, approximately 15% of them seen only once. V gave up 4 bases and J gave up 5 bases; unmatched junction bases: 10. This CDR3 has 16 amino acids. Germline V lookup: CDR1 SGHDN, CDR2 FVKESK. Clinical Activity Scores of at least 3, NOSPECS grades of at least 4 and durations under 3 months characterized ophthalmopathy patients. Clinical symptoms, serum thyroxine, TRAb, thyroid ultrasound and orbital computed tomography established diagnosis. Concerning this clonotype: Antigen specificity is unknown.

The rearrangement joins TRBV14 to TRBJ2-1, with 8 bases identical to TRBD1. The source of this sequence is a woman aged 60 to 75 with Graves' ophthalmopathy. Sequencing input: blood. The CDR3 sequence is CASSLYRDRRNNEQFF. CDR3 nucleotides: TGTGCCAGCAGCCTCTACCGGGACAGGCGGAACAATGAGCAGTTCTTC.